Given below is one T cell receptor beta chain in context. Some clones are missing from TCRdb's copy, which holds only in-frame ones; the method was immunoSEQ multiplex PCR. The sample carries 32,000 or so clones, roughly nine tenths recorded once. Germline assignment: CDR1 MRHNA and CDR2 SNTAGT. V shed 3 bases, J shed 5 bases, and the junction held 6 bases outside the gene matches. The CDR3 is 15 residues long. This sample was taken from a study of T cell changes during pregnancy in multiple sclerosis. Sequencing was performed on CD8+ T cells from peripheral blood mononuclear cells, taken in the second trimester of pregnancy. The chain joins TRBV6-4 to TRBJ2-3, with TRBD2 matching 9 bases. This clonotype originated in a female donor with multiple sclerosis, enrolled in a pregnancy study. The CDR3 loop reads CASSERAGGGDTQYF. The CDR3 region has the DNA TGTGCCAGCAGTGAGCGAGCGGGGGGTGGAGATACGCAGTATTTT.